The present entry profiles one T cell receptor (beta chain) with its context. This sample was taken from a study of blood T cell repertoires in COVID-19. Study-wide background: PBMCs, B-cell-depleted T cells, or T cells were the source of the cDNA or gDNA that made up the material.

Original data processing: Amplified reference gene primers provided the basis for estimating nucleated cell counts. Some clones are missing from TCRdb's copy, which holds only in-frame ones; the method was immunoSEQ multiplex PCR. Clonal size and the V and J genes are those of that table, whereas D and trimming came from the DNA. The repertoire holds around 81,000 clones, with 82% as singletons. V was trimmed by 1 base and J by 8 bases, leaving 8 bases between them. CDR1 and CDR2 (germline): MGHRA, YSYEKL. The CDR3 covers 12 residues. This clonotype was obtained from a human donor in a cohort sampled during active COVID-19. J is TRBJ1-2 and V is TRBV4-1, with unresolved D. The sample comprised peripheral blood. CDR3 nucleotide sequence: TGCGCCAGCAGCCAAGCGGGGAGAGGCTACACCTTC. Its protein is CASSQAGRGYTF.